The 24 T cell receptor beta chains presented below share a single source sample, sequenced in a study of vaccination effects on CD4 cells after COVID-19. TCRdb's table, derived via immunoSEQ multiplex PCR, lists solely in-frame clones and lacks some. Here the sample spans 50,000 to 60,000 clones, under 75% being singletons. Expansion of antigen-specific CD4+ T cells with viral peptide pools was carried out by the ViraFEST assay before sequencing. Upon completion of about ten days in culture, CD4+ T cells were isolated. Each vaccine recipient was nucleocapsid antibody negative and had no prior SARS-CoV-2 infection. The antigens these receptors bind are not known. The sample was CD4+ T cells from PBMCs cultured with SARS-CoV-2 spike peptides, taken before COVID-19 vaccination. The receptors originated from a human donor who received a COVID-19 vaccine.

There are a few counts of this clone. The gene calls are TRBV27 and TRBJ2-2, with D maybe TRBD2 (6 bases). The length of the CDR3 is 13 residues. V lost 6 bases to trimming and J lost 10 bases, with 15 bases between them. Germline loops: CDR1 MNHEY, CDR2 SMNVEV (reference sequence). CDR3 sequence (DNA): TGTGCCAGCAGCAATTATGGGAGGAAGGAGCTGTTTTTT. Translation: CASSNYGRKELFF.

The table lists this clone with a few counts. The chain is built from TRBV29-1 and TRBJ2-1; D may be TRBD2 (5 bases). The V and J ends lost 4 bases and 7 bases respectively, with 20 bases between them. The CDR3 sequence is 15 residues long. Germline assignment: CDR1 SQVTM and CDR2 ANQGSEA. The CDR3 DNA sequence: TGCAGCGTTGTCACCTTCTCCACATCGGGAAATGAGCAGTTCTTC. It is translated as CSVVTFSTSGNEQFF.

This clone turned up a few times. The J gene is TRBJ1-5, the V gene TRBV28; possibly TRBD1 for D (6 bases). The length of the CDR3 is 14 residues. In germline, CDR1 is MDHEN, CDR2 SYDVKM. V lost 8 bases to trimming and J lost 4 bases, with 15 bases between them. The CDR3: CASGLQGRNQPQHF. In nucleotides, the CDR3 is TGTGCCAGCGGTCTTCAGGGGAGAAATCAGCCCCAGCATTTT.

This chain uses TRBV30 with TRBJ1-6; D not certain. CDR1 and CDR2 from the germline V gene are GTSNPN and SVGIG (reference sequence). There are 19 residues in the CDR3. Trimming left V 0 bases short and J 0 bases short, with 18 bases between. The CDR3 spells CAWSVRLDALSSYNSPLHF. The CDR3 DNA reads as TGTGCCTGGAGTGTACGGTTAGACGCCTTAAGCTCCTATAATTCACCCCTCCACTTT.

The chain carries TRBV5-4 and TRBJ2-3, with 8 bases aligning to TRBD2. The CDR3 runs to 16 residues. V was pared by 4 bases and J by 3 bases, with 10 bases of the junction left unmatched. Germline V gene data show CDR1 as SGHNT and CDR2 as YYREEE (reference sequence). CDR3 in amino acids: CASSGGGTSGTDTQYF. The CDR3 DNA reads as TGTGCCAGCAGCGGGGGCGGCACTAGCGGTACAGATACGCAGTATTTT.

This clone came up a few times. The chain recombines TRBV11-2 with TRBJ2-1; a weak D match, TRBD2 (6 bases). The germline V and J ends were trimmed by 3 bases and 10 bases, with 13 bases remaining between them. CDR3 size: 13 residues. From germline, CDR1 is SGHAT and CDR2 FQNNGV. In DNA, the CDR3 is TGTGCCAGCAGCTTTGAGCCGGGAGCGGAGCAGTTCTTC. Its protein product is CASSFEPGAEQFF. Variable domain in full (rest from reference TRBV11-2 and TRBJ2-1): EAGVAQSPRYKIIEKRQSVAFWCNPISGHATLYWYQQILGQGPKLLIQFQNNGVVDDSQLPKDRFSAERLKGVDSTLKIQPAKLEDSAVYLCASSFEPGAEQFFGPGTRLTVL.

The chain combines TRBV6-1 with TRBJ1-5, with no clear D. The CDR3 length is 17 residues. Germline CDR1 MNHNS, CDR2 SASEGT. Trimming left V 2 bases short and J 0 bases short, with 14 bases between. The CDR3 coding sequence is TGTGCCAGCAGTGAATCTCTCGTGTCCTATAGCAATCAGCCCCAGCATTTT. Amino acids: CASSESLVSYSNQPQHF.

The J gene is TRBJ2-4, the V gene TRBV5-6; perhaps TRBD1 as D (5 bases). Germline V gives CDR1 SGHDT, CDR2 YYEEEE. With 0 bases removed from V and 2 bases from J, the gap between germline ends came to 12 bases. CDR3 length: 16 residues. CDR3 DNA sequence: TGTGCCAGCAGCTTGGCCGCTCGACAGACCAAAAACATTCAGTACTTC. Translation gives CASSLAARQTKNIQYF.

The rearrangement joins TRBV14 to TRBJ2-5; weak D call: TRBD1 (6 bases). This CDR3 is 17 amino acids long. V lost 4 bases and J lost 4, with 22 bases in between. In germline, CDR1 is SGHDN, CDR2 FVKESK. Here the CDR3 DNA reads TGTGCCAGCAGCCCCTCACAGGGTGTCGTCGTTCGAGAGACCCAGTACTTC. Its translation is CASSPSQGVVVRETQYF.

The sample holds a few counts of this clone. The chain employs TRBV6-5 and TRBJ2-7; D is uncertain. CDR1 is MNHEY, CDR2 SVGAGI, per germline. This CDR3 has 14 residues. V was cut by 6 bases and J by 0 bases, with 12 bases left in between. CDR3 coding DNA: TGTGCCAGCAGATTGGATCAAAGCTCCTACGAGCAGTACTTC. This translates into CASRLDQSSYEQYF.

The CDR3 sequence: CAWTGREIAKNIQYF. The CDR3 coding sequence is TGTGCCTGGACGGGACGGGAGATAGCCAAAAACATTCAGTACTTC. The genes are TRBV30 and TRBJ2-4; TRBD2 is a possible D gene (6 bases). The germline CDR1 and CDR2 sequences are GTSNPN and SVGIG (reference sequence). V dropped 4 bases and J dropped 0 bases, with 13 bases sitting between them. CDR3 length: 15 amino acids. Variable domain in full (rest from reference TRBV30 and TRBJ2-4): SQTIHQWPATLVQPVGSPLSLECTVEGTSNPNLYWYRQAAGRGLQLLFYSVGIGQISSEVPQNLSASRPQDRQFILSSKKLLLSDSGFYLCAWTGREIAKNIQYFGAGTRLSVL.

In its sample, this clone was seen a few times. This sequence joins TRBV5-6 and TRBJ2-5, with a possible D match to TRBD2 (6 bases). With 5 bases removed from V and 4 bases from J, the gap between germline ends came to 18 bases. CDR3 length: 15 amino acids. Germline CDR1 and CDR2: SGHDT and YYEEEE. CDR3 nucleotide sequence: TGTGCCAGCAGTCTCAGGCGACTGGGGGGAGAGACCCAGTACTTC. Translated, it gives CASSLRRLGGETQYF.

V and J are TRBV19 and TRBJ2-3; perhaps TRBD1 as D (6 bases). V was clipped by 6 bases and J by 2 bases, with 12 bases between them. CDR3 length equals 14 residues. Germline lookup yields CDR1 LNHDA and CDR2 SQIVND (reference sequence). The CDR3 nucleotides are TGTGCCAGTAGCCGCGACAGGCTCACAGATACGCAGTATTTT. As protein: CASSRDRLTDTQYF.

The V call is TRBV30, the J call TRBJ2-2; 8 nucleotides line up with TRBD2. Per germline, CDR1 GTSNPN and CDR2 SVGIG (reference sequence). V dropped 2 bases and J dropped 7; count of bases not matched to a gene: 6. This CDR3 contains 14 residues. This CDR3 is CAWSRLAIDGELFF. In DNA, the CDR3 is TGTGCCTGGAGTAGACTAGCGATCGACGGGGAGCTGTTTTTT.

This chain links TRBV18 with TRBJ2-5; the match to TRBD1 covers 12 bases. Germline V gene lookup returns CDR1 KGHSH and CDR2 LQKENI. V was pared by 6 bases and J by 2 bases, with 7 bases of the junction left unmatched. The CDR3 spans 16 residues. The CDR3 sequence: CASSPGTGGGQETQYF. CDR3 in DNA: TGTGCCAGCTCCCCCGGGACAGGGGGCGGTCAAGAGACCCAGTACTTC.

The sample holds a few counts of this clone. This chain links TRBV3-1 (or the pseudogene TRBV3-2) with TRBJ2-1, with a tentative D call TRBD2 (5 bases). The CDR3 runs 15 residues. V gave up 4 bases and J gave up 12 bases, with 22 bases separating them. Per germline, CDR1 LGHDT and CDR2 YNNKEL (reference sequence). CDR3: CASSLRSAGRWSQFF. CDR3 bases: TGTGCCAGCAGCCTCAGGAGTGCGGGTCGGTGGTCGCAGTTCTTC.

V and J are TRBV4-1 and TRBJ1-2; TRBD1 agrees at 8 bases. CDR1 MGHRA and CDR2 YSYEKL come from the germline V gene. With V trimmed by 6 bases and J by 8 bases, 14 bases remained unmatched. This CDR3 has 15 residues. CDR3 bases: TGCGCCAGCAGACCAAGACTCGGACAGGGAGAAGGCTACACCTTC. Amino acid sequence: CASRPRLGQGEGYTF.

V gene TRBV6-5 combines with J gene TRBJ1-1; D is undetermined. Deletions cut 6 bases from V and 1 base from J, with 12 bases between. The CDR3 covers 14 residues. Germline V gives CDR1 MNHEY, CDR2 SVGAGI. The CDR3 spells CASRKVGENTEAFF. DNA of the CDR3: TGTGCCAGCAGGAAGGTGGGAGAGAACACTGAAGCTTTCTTT.

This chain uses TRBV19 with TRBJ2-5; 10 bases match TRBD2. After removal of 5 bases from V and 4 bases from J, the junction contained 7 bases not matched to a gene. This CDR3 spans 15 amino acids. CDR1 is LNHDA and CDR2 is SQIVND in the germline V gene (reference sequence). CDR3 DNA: TGTGCCAGTAGTCTCCGACTAGCGGGTGGAGAGACCCAGTACTTC. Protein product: CASSLRLAGGETQYF.

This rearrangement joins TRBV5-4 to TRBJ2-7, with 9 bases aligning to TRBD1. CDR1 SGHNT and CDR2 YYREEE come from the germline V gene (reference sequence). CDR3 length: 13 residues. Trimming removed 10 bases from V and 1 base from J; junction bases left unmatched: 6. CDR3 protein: CAVPGTGSYEQYF. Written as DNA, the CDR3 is TGTGCCGTCCCGGGGACAGGGTCCTACGAGCAGTACTTC.

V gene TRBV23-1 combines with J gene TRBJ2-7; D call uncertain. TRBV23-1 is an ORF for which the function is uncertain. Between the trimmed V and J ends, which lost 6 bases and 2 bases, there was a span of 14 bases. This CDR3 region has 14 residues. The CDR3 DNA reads TGCGCCAGCAGGCCCTCGGTGGGGACCTACGAGCAGTACTTC. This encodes CASRPSVGTYEQYF.

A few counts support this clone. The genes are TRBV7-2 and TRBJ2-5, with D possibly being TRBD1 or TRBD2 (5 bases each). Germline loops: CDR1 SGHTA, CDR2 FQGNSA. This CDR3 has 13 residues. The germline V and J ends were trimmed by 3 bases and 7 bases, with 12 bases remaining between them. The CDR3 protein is CASSFGTEGTQYF. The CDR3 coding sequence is TGTGCCAGCAGCTTCGGGACCGAGGGGACCCAGTACTTC.

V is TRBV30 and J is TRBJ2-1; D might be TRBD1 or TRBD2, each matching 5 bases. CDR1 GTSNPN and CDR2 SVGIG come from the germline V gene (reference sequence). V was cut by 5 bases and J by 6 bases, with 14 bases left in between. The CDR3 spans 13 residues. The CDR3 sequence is CAWGPGTFNEQFF. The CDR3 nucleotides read TGTGCCTGGGGTCCCGGGACCTTCAATGAGCAGTTCTTC. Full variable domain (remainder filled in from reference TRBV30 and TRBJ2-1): SQTIHQWPATLVQPVGSPLSLECTVEGTSNPNLYWYRQAAGRGLQLLFYSVGIGQISSEVPQNLSASRPQDRQFILSSKKLLLSDSGFYLCAWGPGTFNEQFFGPGTRLTVL.

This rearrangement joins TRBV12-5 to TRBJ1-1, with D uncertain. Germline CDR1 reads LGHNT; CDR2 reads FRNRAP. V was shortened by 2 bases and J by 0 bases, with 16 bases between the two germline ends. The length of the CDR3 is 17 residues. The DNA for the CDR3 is TGTGCTAGTGGTTTGTTCAAGGGCTCCACAATGAACACTGAAGCTTTCTTT. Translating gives CASGLFKGSTMNTEAFF.